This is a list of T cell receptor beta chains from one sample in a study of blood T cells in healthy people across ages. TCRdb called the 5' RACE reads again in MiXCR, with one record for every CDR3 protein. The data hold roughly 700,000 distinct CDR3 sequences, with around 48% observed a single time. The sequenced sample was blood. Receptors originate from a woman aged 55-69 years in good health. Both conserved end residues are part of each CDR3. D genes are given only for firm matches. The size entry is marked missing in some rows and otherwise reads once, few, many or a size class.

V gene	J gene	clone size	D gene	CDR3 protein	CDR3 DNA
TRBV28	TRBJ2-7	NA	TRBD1	CASSSYGQGEAYEQYF	TGTGCCAGCAGTTCATATGGACAGGGGGAGGCCTACGAGCAGTACTTC
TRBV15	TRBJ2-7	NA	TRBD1	CATSRDRDRVQRVEYF	TGTGCCACCAGCAGAGATAGGGACAGGGTCCAGAGAGTGGAGTACTTC
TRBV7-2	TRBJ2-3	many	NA	CASSFRGDTQYF	TGTGCCAGCAGCTTTCGGGGAGATACGCAGTATTTT
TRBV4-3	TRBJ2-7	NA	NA	CASSQEAAVAITYEQYF	TGCGCCAGCAGCCAAGAGGCCGCAGTCGCGATTACCTACGAGCAGTACTTC
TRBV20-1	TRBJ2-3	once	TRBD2	CSASGTSDPDTQYF	TGCAGTGCCTCCGGGACTAGCGACCCAGATACGCAGTATTTT
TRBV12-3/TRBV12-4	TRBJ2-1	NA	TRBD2	CASSRGTSGRASGSHNEQFF	TGTGCCAGCAGTAGAGGGACTAGCGGGAGGGCCTCCGGATCCCACAACGAGCAGTTCTTC
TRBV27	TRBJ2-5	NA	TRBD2	CASRLAVHQETQYF	TGTGCCAGCAGACTAGCGGTCCACCAAGAGACCCAGTACTTC
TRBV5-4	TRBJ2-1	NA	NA	CASSLARERHNEQFF	TGTGCCAGCAGCTTGGCCCGGGAGCGACACAATGAGCAGTTCTTC
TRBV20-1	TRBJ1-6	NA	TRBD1	CSAGTGLRNSPLHF	TGCAGTGCTGGGACAGGGTTGAGAAATTCACCCCTCCACTTT
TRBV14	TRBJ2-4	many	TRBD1	CASSPRTGGTLAKNIQYF	TGTGCCAGCAGCCCTCGGACAGGGGGGACATTAGCCAAAAACATTCAGTACTTC
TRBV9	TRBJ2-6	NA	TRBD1	CASSLQGHGANVLTF	TGTGCCAGCAGCCTACAGGGGCATGGGGCCAACGTCCTGACTTTC
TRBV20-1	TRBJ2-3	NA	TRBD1	CSAISSGQGGTDTQYF	TGCAGTGCCATTTCATCGGGACAGGGAGGCACAGATACGCAGTATTTT
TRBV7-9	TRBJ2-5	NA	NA	CASSFERTRLETQYF	TGTGCCAGCAGCTTCGAACGAACTAGATTAGAGACCCAGTACTTC
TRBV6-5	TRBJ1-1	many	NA	CASSYHRGGKTEAFF	TGTGCCAGCAGTTACCATAGGGGGGGTAAGACTGAAGCTTTCTTT
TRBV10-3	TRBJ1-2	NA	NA	CATQVAQGYTF	TGTGCCACCCAGGTGGCTCAAGGCTACACCTTC
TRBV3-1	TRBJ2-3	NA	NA	CASSQRDRFTDTQYF	TGTGCCAGCAGCCAAAGGGATCGGTTCACAGATACGCAGTATTTT
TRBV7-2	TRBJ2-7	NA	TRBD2	CASSAGTSGYEQYF	TGTGCCAGCAGCGCCGGGACTAGCGGCTACGAGCAGTACTTC
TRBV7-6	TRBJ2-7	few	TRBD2	CASSLRPAGGYEQYF	TGTGCCAGCAGCTTACGACCAGCGGGAGGCTACGAGCAGTACTTC
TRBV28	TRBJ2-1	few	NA	CASSFGQGPWNEQFF	TGTGCCAGCAGTTTCGGGCAGGGCCCCTGGAATGAGCAGTTCTTC
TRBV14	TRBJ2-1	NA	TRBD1	CASSQDRRPGGSGQDNEQFF	TGTGCCAGCAGCCAAGATAGGCGGCCAGGGGGCTCGGGACAAGACAATGAGCAGTTCTTC
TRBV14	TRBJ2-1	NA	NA	CASSPGGGAHGNEQFF	TGTGCCAGCAGCCCTGGGGGGGGGGCGCATGGCAATGAGCAGTTCTTC
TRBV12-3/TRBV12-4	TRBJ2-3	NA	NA	CASTMTATDTQYF	TGTGCCAGCACCATGACAGCCACAGATACGCAGTATTTT
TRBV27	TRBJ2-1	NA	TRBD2	CASSRGLVGASSYNEQFF	TGTGCCAGCAGTCGGGGACTAGTCGGGGCTAGCTCCTACAATGAGCAGTTCTTC
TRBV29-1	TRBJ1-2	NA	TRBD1	CSVNRGYGYTF	TGCAGCGTTAACAGGGGCTATGGCTACACCTTC
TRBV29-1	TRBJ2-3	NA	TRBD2	CGGASGSGTQYF	TGCGGCGGGGCTAGCGGGAGCGGTACGCAGTATTTT
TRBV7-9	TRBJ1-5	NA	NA	CASSAGSTTPQHF	TGTGCCAGCAGCGCAGGATCCACGACCCCCCAGCATTTT
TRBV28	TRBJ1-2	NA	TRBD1	CASSYGGTGGVYGYTF	TGTGCCAGCAGTTACGGCGGGACAGGGGGCGTCTATGGCTACACCTTC
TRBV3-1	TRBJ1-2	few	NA	CASSLKGRDGYTF	TGTGCCAGCAGCCTAAAGGGCCGTGATGGCTACACCTTC
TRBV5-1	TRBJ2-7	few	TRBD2	CASSYASGTSYEQYF	TGCGCCAGCAGCTACGCTAGCGGGACCTCCTACGAGCAGTACTTC
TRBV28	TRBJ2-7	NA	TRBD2	CASRKSGTGLYEQYF	TGTGCCAGCAGGAAGAGCGGGACCGGTCTGTACGAGCAGTACTTC
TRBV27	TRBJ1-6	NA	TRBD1	CASSPGGVGAINSPLHF	TGTGCCAGCAGCCCAGGGGGTGTAGGTGCTATTAATTCACCCCTCCACTTT